This T cell receptor beta chain was obtained from a study of blood T cell repertoires in COVID-19. This clone showed up just a few times. Germline V lookup: CDR1 KGHSH, CDR2 LQKENI. Trimming shortened V by 2 bases and J by 4 bases, and 11 bases separated the two germline ends. The CDR3 is 14 residues long. Using immunoSEQ multiplex PCR, the repertoire was profiled, and TCRdb retains in-frame clones only, with some absent. The repertoire consists of 60,000 to 90,000 clones, with around 88% occurring once and the leading ten covering nearly 5%. Sequenced material: peripheral blood. The rearrangement joins TRBV18 to TRBJ1-1; TRBD1 is a possible D gene (6 bases). The TCR comes from a woman aged 80 or older with active or convalescent COVID-19. CDR3 protein: CASSPLGGGTEAFF. The CDR3 coding sequence is TGTGCCAGCTCACCATTGGGAGGGGGCACTGAAGCTTTCTTT.